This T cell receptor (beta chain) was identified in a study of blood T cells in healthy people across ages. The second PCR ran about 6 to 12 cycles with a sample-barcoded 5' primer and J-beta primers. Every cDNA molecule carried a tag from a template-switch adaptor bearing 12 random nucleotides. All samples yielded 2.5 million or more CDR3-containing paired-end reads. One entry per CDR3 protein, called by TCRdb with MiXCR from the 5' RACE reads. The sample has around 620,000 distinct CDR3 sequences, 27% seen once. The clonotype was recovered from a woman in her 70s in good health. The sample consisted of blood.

The CDR3 DNA follows: TGCGCCAGCAGCTTGCCTATAGGGGTAGCTGAGCAGTTCTTC. Translated: CASSLPIGVAEQFF. The V call is TRBV5-1, the J call TRBJ2-1, with a possible D match to TRBD1 (5 bases). Trimming left V 1 base short and J 9 bases short, with 14 bases between. Germline V gene lookup returns CDR1 SGHRS and CDR2 YFSETQ. CDR3 length equals 14 residues.